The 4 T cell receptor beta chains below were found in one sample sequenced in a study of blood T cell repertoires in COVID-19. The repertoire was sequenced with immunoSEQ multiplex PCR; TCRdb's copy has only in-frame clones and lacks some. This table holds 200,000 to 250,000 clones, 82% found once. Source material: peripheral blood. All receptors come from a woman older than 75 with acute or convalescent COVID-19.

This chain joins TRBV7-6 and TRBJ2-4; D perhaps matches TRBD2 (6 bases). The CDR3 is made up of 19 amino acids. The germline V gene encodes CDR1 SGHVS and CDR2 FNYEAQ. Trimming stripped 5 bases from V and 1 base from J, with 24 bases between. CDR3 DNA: TGTGCCAGCAGCCCATACGACTCCGTTGGGGGACTGGCCAAAAACATTCAGTACTTC. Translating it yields CASSPYDSVGGLAKNIQYF.

The CDR3 loop reads CASSQVEGASQPQHF. CDR3 coding DNA: TGCGCCAGCAGCCAAGTGGAGGGGGCCAGTCAGCCCCAGCATTTT. This chain joins TRBV4-1 and TRBJ1-5, with 7 bases fitting TRBD1. V dropped 1 base and J dropped 6; count of bases not matched to a gene: 6. Germline CDR1 MGHRA, CDR2 YSYEKL. This CDR3 is built from 15 residues.

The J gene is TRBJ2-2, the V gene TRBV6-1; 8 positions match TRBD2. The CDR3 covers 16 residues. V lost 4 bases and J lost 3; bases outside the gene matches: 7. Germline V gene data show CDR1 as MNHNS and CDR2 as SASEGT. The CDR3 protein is CASSAPGGSYTGELFF. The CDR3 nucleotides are TGTGCCAGCAGTGCCCCGGGGGGGTCGTACACCGGGGAGCTGTTTTTT.

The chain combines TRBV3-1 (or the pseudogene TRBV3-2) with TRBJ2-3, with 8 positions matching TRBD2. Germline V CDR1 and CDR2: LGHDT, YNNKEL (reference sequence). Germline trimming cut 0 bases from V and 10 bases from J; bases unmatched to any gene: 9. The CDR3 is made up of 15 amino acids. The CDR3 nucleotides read TGTGCCAGCAGCCAAGACGGGACTAGGAGTCGGGCGCAGTATTTT. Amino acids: CASSQDGTRSRAQYF.